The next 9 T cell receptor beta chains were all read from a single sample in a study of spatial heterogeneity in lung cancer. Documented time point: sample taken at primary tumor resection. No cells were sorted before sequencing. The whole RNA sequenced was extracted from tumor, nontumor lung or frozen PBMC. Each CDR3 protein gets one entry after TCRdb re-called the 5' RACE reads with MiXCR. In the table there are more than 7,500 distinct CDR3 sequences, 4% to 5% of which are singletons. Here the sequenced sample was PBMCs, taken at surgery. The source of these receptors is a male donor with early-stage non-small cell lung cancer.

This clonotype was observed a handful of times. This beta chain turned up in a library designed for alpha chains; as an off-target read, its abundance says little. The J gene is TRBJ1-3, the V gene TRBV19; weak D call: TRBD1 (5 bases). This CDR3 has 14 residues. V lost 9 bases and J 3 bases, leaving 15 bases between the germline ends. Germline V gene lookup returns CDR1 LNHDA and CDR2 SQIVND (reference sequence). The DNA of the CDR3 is TGTGCCAGCGATAAAACAGGAGGTGGAAACACCATATATTTT. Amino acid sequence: CASDKTGGGNTIYF. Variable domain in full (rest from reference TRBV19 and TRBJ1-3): DGGITQSPKYLFRKEGQNVTLSCEQNLNHDAMYWYRQDPGQGLRLIYYSQIVNDFQKGDIAEGYSVSREKKESFPLTVTSAQKNPTAFYLCASDKTGGGNTIYFGEGSWLTVV.

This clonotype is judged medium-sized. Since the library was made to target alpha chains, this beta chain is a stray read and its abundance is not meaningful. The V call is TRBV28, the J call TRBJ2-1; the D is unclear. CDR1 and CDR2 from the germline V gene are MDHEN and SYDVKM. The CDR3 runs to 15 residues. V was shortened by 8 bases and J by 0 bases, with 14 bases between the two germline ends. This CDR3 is CASPPRAASYNEQFF. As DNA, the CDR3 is TGTGCCAGCCCACCCCGTGCGGCCTCCTACAATGAGCAGTTCTTC.

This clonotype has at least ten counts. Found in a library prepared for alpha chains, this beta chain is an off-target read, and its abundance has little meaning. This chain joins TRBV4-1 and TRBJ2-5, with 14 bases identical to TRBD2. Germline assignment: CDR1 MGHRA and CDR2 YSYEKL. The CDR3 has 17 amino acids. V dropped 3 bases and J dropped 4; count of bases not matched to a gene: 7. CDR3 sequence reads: CASSQRLAGGSGETQYF. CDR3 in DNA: TGCGCCAGCAGCCAGCGACTAGCGGGGGGGTCAGGAGAGACCCAGTACTTC.

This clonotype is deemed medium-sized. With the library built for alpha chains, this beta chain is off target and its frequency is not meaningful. CDR3 in DNA: TGCGCCAGCAGCCAAGTCTGGCAGGGGCAGGATGAAAAACTGTTTTTT. Amino acids: CASSQVWQGQDEKLFF. The chain uses TRBV4-1 and TRBJ1-4, with a possible D match to TRBD1 (6 bases). Germline-derived CDR1 and CDR2 are MGHRA and YSYEKL. This CDR3 is built from 16 residues. With 1 base removed from V and 6 bases from J, the gap between germline ends came to 15 bases.

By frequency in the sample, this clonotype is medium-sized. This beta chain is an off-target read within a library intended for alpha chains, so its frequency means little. The CDR3 DNA sequence: TGTGCCAGCAGAGCACCACAGGGGCTGAACACTGAAGCTTTCTTT. Protein: CASRAPQGLNTEAFF. This chain links TRBV2 with TRBJ1-1; TRBD1 matches 7 bases. Germline V gives CDR1 SNHLY, CDR2 FYNNEI. The CDR3 extends over 15 amino acids. Germline trimming cut 6 bases from V and 0 bases from J; bases unmatched to any gene: 7.

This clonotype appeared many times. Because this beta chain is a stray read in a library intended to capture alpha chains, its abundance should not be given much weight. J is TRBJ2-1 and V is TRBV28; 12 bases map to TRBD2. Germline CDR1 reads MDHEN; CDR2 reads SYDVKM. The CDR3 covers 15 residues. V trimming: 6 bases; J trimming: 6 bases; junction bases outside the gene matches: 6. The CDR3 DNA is TGTGCCAGCAGGGTAGGACTAGCGGGGTTCAATGAGCAGTTCTTC. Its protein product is CASRVGLAGFNEQFF.

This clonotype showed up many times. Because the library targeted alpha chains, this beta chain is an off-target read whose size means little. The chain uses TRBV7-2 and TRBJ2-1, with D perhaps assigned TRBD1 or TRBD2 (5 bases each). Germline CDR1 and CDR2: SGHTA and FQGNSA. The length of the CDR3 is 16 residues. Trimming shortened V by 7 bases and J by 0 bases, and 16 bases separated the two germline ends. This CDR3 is CASTTPGTFSYNEQFF. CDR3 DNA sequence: TGTGCCAGCACCACCCCCGGGACGTTCTCCTACAATGAGCAGTTCTTC.

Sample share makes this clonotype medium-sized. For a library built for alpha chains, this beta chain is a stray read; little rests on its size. CDR3 DNA: TGTGCCTTCAGGGTCCCCGGGCAGCCCCAGCATTTT. It translates to CAFRVPGQPQHF. This chain uses TRBV30 with TRBJ1-5; weak D call: TRBD1 (5 bases). The CDR3 runs 12 residues. In germline, CDR1 is GTSNPN, CDR2 SVGIG (reference sequence). The V end was cut by 7 bases, the J end by 7 bases, with 14 bases between.

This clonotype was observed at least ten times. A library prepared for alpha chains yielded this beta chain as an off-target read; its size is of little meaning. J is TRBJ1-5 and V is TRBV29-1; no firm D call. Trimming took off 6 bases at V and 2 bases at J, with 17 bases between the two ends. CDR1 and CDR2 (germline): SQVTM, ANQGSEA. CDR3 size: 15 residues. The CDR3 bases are TGCAGCGTAGCGGACGGACTCTTAGGCAATCAGCCCCAGCATTTT. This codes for CSVADGLLGNQPQHF.